This T cell receptor beta chain came from a study of blood T cell repertoires in COVID-19. Overall study: Samples came from the United States, Italy and Spain, spanning acute and convalescent COVID-19.

Germline values: CDR1 LNHDA, CDR2 SQIVND (reference sequence). Trimming pared 5 bases from V and 1 base from J, leaving 15 bases between. This CDR3 is built from 15 residues. Residents of 24 US areas, aged roughly 18 to 89 years, made up the participants. Only in-frame clones appear in the TCRdb table, and some are missing; sequencing was by immunoSEQ multiplex PCR. The data contain some 160,000 clones, 85% to 90% of them singletons. This sequence joins TRBV19 and TRBJ2-7; perhaps TRBD2 as D (6 bases). The sequenced material came from PBMCs or T cells enriched from blood (not recorded which). The sequence came from a woman aged 45-65 years who had recovered from COVID-19. CDR3 residues: CASSWGLGGSYEQYF. CDR3 bases: TGTGCCAGTAGTTGGGGTTTGGGAGGATCCTACGAGCAGTACTTC.